These 5 T cell receptor beta chains came from one sample sequenced in a study of cytotoxic CD8 clonotypes in ibrutinib-treated CLL. Here immunoSEQ multiplex PCR was the method, and the copy in TCRdb shows in-frame clones only, minus some. The sample consists of 70,000 to 80,000 clones, 80% of them appearing once. Sample: PBMCs, taken at disease progression, from a patient treated with ibrutinib. The source of these receptors is a human donor with chronic lymphocytic leukemia.

This rearrangement joins TRBV11-2 to TRBJ2-7; 7 bases map to TRBD1. This CDR3 comprises 13 residues. Germline CDR1 and CDR2: SGHAT and FQNNGV. J gave up 1 base and V 7 bases, and 4 bases lay outside the gene matches. CDR3 residues: CASTQTGSYEQYF. The CDR3 DNA reads as TGTGCCAGCACCCAGACAGGGTCCTACGAGCAGTACTTC.

This clone was counted once. This rearrangement joins TRBV5-1 to TRBJ2-5; D is unclear. V lost 4 bases and J 3 bases, leaving 10 bases between the germline ends. Germline CDR1 SGHRS, CDR2 YFSETQ. This CDR3 comprises 13 residues. In DNA, the CDR3 is TGCGCCAGCAGCAACCGGGCCGAAGAGACCCAGTACTTC. It is translated as CASSNRAEETQYF.

J is TRBJ1-1 and V is TRBV6-6; D perhaps matches TRBD1 (5 bases). CDR1 and CDR2 (germline): MNHNY, SVGAGI (reference sequence). The CDR3 is 15 amino acids. V was clipped by 5 bases and J by 1 base, with 14 bases between them. The CDR3 DNA reads TGTGCCAGCAGTCCTCCACTAACAGGGAACACTGAAGCTTTCTTT. Encoded protein: CASSPPLTGNTEAFF.

V is TRBV10-3 and J is TRBJ2-7; possible D gene TRBD2, 6 bases. The germline CDR1 and CDR2 sequences are ENHRY and SYGVKD. The CDR3 has 12 amino acids. Deletions cut 3 bases from V and 3 bases from J, with 6 bases between. In DNA, the CDR3 is TGTGCCATCAGTGACGGGGGCTACGAGCAGTACTTC. Protein: CAISDGGYEQYF.

This chain joins TRBV6-5 and TRBJ2-3; 9 bases agree with TRBD2. Trimming took 7 bases from V and 4 from J; bases not matched to a gene: 9. The CDR3 runs 15 residues. Germline assignment: CDR1 MNHEY and CDR2 SVGAGI. This CDR3 is CASTISGGTSDTQYF. As DNA, the CDR3 is TGTGCCAGCACCATTAGCGGGGGTACATCAGATACGCAGTATTTT.